This T cell receptor (beta chain) is drawn from a study of regulatory T cells in long-lasting Graves disease. This clonotype was counted between two and nine times. Time point defined: persistent/refractory GD, antithyroid drugs over 5 years with positive TRAb. PBMCs were the source of the RNA used for TCR sequencing. V dropped 6 bases and J dropped 0 bases, with 15 bases sitting between them. Germline CDR1 and CDR2: DFQATT and SNEGSKA (reference sequence). This CDR3 is built from 15 residues. Researchers made TCR beta libraries by using iRepertoire HTBI primers and running Arm-PCR on CDR3 regions. TCRdb reanalysed the multiplex PCR reads using MiXCR and keeps one entry per CDR3 protein. This table holds 350,000 to 450,000 distinct CDR3 sequences, around 20% found once.

This chain connects TRBV20-1 to TRBJ2-4, with no clear D. The TCR originated in a female donor with Graves disease. The specimen comprised peripheral blood mononuclear cells (PBMCs), sampled when the disease was refractory, from a patient treated with antithyroid drugs. The CDR3 DNA is TGCAGTGCAACACGGGCCACCGGAGCCAAAAACATTCAGTACTTC. This encodes CSATRATGAKNIQYF.